This T cell receptor beta chain was captured by sequencing in a study of tumor-infiltrating lymphocytes in primary liver carcinoma. About the study: Patients comprised men and women whose ages fell between 30 and 69 years. General study results and limits: Among the pair types, tumor region pairs showed more overlap than tumor-adjacent and tumor-blood pairs.

Production of TCR beta cDNA used 400 to 600 ng total RNA together with a constant-region primer. The TCR beta library was amplified through three nested multiplex PCR rounds in a modified ARM-PCR procedure. Investigators reported that the first two PCR rounds, at approximately 11 cycles each, used TRBV1-TRBV30 forward primers with a C-beta reverse primer. MiXCR, run by TCRdb on the multiplex PCR reads, gives a single entry per CDR3 protein. The repertoire has about 320,000 distinct CDR3 sequences, over 55% of them found once; the top ten carry roughly 9%. The CDR3 sequence is 16 residues long. Trimming stripped 5 bases from V and 6 bases from J, with 20 bases between. The germline V gene has CDR1 MNHNS and CDR2 SASEGT. Worth noting for this clonotype: Its antigen is unidentified.

Blood RNA came from unsorted whole blood; germline DNA was also extracted. The chain links TRBV6-1 to TRBJ2-1; D possibly corresponds to TRBD2 (6 bases). This clonotype originated in a man aged 35 to 55 with primary liver carcinoma and hepatitis B virus infection. Sequenced material: peripheral blood. This CDR3 is CASSLTRGLSLNEQFF. In nucleotides, the CDR3 is TGTGCCAGCAGTCTTACGCGGGGTCTCTCCCTCAATGAGCAGTTCTTC.